Listed below are T cell receptor beta chains from one sample, sequenced in a study of T cells after yellow fever vaccination. TCRdb passed the 5' RACE reads through MiXCR, listing each CDR3 protein once. In the table there are about 74,000 distinct CDR3 sequences, approximately 7.7% of which are singletons. The sample here was CD8+ T cells sorted from PBMCs, taken roughly 5 days after the first yellow fever vaccination. The source of these receptors is a man between 18 and 29 years old who received the YFV17D yellow fever vaccine. Each CDR3 is given with its conserved first and last residue. Each record gives: J gene, V gene, D gene, clone size, CDR3 protein, CDR3 DNA. D genes are given only for firm matches. The size entry is marked missing in some rows and otherwise reads once, few, many or a size class.

TRBJ2-7 TRBV20-1 TRBD1 many CSANDRGTYEQYF TGCAGTGCCAACGACAGGGGCACCTACGAGCAGTACTTC
TRBJ2-3 TRBV6-5 TRBD2 NA CDSSYFLTSVADTQYF TGTGACAGCAGTTACTTCTTGACTAGCGTCGCAGATACGCAGTATTTT
TRBJ2-1 TRBV6-2/TRBV6-3 TRBD1 NA CASTPAGGYNEQFF TGTGCCAGCACCCCCGCAGGGGGCTACAATGAGCAGTTCTTC
TRBJ1-2 TRBV4-2 NA few CASSQGSGWTGYTF TGTGCCAGCAGCCAAGGCTCAGGGTGGACTGGCTACACCTTC
TRBJ1-6 TRBV7-6 NA NA CASSPLGGQANSPLHF TGTGCCAGCTCCCCCTTGGGGGGGCAAGCTAATTCACCCCTCCACTTT
TRBJ2-5 TRBV12-3/TRBV12-4 NA many CASSLPDTGAETQYF TGTGCCAGCAGTTTACCCGACACGGGGGCCGAGACCCAGTACTTC
TRBJ1-5 TRBV27 NA NA CASSPSGRSNQPQHF TGTGCCAGCAGTCCCTCGGGACGGAGCAATCAGCCCCAGCATTTT
TRBJ2-7 TRBV6-1 NA NA CASSERTLYEQYF TGTGCCAGCAGTGAACGGACTCTCTACGAGCAGTACTTC
TRBJ2-1 TRBV24-1 TRBD1 many CATRPGTGSYNEQFF TGTGCCACCAGGCCCGGGACAGGGTCGTACAATGAGCAGTTCTTC
TRBJ2-5 TRBV13 TRBD1 NA CASSRQGPRTQYF TGTGCCAGCAGCCGACAGGGACCTCGGACCCAGTACTTC
TRBJ2-3 TRBV9 TRBD2 NA CASSNRGLAGAQSDTQYF TGTGCCAGCAGCAATAGAGGACTAGCGGGGGCCCAATCAGATACGCAGTATTTT
TRBJ1-2 TRBV12-3/TRBV12-4 NA few CASSSAPGYTF TGTGCCAGCAGTTCCGCCCCGGGTTACACCTTC
TRBJ1-2 TRBV4-3 NA NA CASSQDVGQYGYTF TGCGCCAGCAGCCAAGATGTTGGGCAGTACGGCTACACCTTC
TRBJ2-2 TRBV24-1 NA many CATSDYGLSQGNTGELFF TGTGCCACCAGTGACTACGGCCTAAGCCAGGGTAACACCGGGGAGCTGTTTTTT
TRBJ2-4 TRBV20-1 NA many CSAETIADPEGIQYF TGCAGTGCGGAAACCATAGCGGATCCCGAGGGCATTCAGTACTTC
TRBJ1-4 TRBV9 NA NA CASSAREGNEKLFF TGTGCCAGCAGCGCCAGGGAAGGGAACGAAAAACTGTTTTTT
TRBJ1-5 TRBV9 TRBD1 NA CASSSGTDSNQPQHF TGTGCCAGCAGTTCCGGGACAGATAGCAATCAGCCCCAGCATTTT
TRBJ1-2 TRBV7-2 NA few CASSLPGAYGYTF TGTGCCAGCAGCTTACCGGGGGCCTATGGCTACACCTTC
TRBJ2-5 TRBV6-2/TRBV6-3 NA NA CASSRTGGSLETQYF TGTGCCAGCAGTCGGACCGGGGGAAGTCTGGAGACCCAGTACTTC
TRBJ2-7 TRBV27 TRBD1 NA CASKTGDEQYF TGTGCCAGCAAGACAGGGGACGAGCAGTACTTC
TRBJ1-2 TRBV30 NA few CAWSKQNYGYTF TGTGCCTGGAGTAAACAGAACTATGGCTACACCTTC
TRBJ1-1 TRBV7-9 NA many CASSPHMRPNTEAFF TGTGCCAGCAGCCCACACATGAGACCCAACACTGAAGCTTTCTTT
TRBJ2-1 TRBV5-5 NA few CASSWTLSSYNEQFF TGTGCCAGCAGCTGGACCTTGAGCTCCTACAATGAGCAGTTCTTC
TRBJ2-1 TRBV5-1 NA many CASSLGVYSYNEQFF TGCGCCAGCAGCTTGGGAGTATACTCATACAATGAGCAGTTCTTC
TRBJ2-3 TRBV13 TRBD2 many CASSFTTSGGTDTQYF TGTGCCAGCAGCTTCACGACTAGCGGGGGCACAGATACGCAGTATTTT
TRBJ2-5 TRBV24-1 TRBD2 NA CATSDLQTSGKETQYF TGTGCCACCAGTGATTTGCAGACTAGCGGAAAAGAGACCCAGTACTTC
TRBJ1-3 TRBV4-1 NA NA CASSQDGLGAGAPGNTIYF TGCGCCAGCAGCCAAGATGGATTGGGTGCGGGGGCCCCTGGAAACACCATATATTTT
TRBJ2-7 TRBV7-2 NA many CASSLPGREQYF TGTGCCAGCAGCTTACCCGGACGCGAGCAGTACTTC
TRBJ2-5 TRBV9 NA NA CASSAGITGETQYF TGTGCCAGCAGCGCAGGGATCACTGGAGAGACCCAGTACTTC
TRBJ1-1 TRBV5-4 NA many CASSFWGNTEAFF TGTGCCAGCAGCTTCTGGGGGAACACTGAAGCTTTCTTT
TRBJ2-1 TRBV11-2 TRBD2 few CASSLGVAFGGTSYNEQFF TGTGCCAGCAGCCTGGGGGTGGCTTTCGGGGGGACCTCCTACAATGAGCAGTTCTTC
TRBJ2-3 TRBV11-3 NA few CASSLGQGSDTQYF TGTGCCAGCAGCTTGGGGCAGGGCTCAGATACGCAGTATTTT
TRBJ2-3 TRBV27 TRBD2 NA CASRSGGASDTQYF TGTGCCAGCCGTAGCGGGGGGGCTTCAGATACGCAGTATTTT
TRBJ1-2 TRBV7-9 NA many CASSSYRELYGYTF TGTGCCAGCAGCTCGTACAGGGAACTCTATGGCTACACCTTC
TRBJ2-3 TRBV7-8 NA NA CASSLLGGSADTQYF TGTGCCAGCAGCCTGTTGGGGGGCTCAGCAGATACGCAGTATTTT
TRBJ2-6 TRBV4-1 NA few CASSQDTYSGANVLTF TGCGCCAGCAGCCAAGATACCTACTCTGGGGCCAACGTCCTGACTTTC
TRBJ2-2 TRBV7-9 NA few CASSFSGGLNTGELFF TGTGCCAGCAGCTTCTCTGGGGGGTTAAACACCGGGGAGCTGTTTTTT
TRBJ2-3 TRBV4-3 TRBD2 many CASSQEAAGGADTQYF TGCGCCAGCAGCCAAGAAGCCGCGGGGGGCGCAGATACGCAGTATTTT
TRBJ2-7 TRBV5-5 NA NA CASSSPAGTGEQYF TGTGCCAGCAGCTCCCCGGCGGGAACGGGCGAGCAGTACTTC
TRBJ2-7 TRBV11-2 TRBD2 NA CASSSAAGVHEQYF TGTGCCAGCAGCTCGGCCGCGGGGGTGCACGAGCAGTACTTC
TRBJ2-3 TRBV12-3/TRBV12-4 TRBD2 many CASSSGGVRVTQYF TGTGCCAGCAGTTCCGGGGGGGTTCGGGTTACGCAGTATTTT
TRBJ2-2 TRBV4-1 NA NA CASSQAVSIFTGELFF TGCGCCAGCAGCCAAGCGGTCTCTATTTTCACCGGGGAGCTGTTTTTT
TRBJ2-1 TRBV7-9 TRBD1 NA CASSPSGGRSYNEQFF TGTGCCAGCAGCCCGTCAGGGGGACGATCCTACAATGAGCAGTTCTTC
TRBJ1-5 TRBV6-4 NA NA CASSDGGGQPQHF TGTGCCAGCAGTGACGGCGGCGGTCAGCCCCAGCATTTT
TRBJ2-5 TRBV7-9 NA NA CASSLGNIFETQYF TGTGCCAGCAGCTTAGGTAACATCTTCGAGACCCAGTACTTC
TRBJ2-7 TRBV5-4 TRBD2 NA CASSLSTGGALIYYEQYF TGTGCCAGCAGCTTGTCGACCGGGGGGGCCTTGATTTACTACGAGCAGTACTTC